This TCR beta chain was recovered during a study of T cell repertoires in cytomegalovirus infection. About the research overall: CMV infection plus the matching HLA type was flagged by public TCR beta signatures.

The CDR3 sequence is 14 residues long. The V end was cut by 5 bases, the J end by 7 bases, with 15 bases between. CDR1 and CDR2 from the germline V gene are SNHLY and FYNNEI. TCRdb re-called the reads with MiXCR, one entry per CDR3 protein. The table shows hundreds of thousands of distinct CDR3 sequences, with 6% to 8% occurring only once. The study's findings and limits: Carriage of CMV together with the relevant HLA was identifiable through cumulative public TCR beta family frequency. Ex vivo responses were dominated by HLA-C-restricted CMV-specific TCR beta clonotypes.

There are many counts of this clonotype. Its antigen is unknown. V usage is TRBV2 and J usage is TRBJ2-1, with D tentatively TRBD1 or TRBD2 (5 bases each). The sequenced material came from PBMCs. The receptor's source is a human donor in good health (CMV status not recorded). Some clones in this sample may be carry-over from other donors' samples. CDR3 coding DNA: TGTGCCAGCAGTCGAGCTACGGGGCGAAATGAGCAGTTCTTC. This gives the protein CASSRATGRNEQFF.